A single sample is the source of the 25 T cell receptor beta chains below, sequenced in a study of TIL therapy for anti-PD-1-resistant metastatic lung cancer. The immunoSEQ assay was v3. Method: immunoSEQ multiplex PCR; TCRdb's copy keeps in-frame clones and lacks some. The sample includes approximately 45,000 clones, roughly 85% of them seen just once. Time point: pre-treatment sample, taken before nivolumab and TIL therapy. This specimen was blood, taken at baseline. The receptors were gathered from a man aged 70 or older with non-small cell lung cancer.

V gene TRBV4-2 combines with J gene TRBJ2-2; the D is unclear. V lost 0 bases to trimming and J lost 0 bases, with 8 bases between them. The CDR3 sequence is 16 residues long. Germline V gene sequence: CDR1 LGHNA, CDR2 YNFKEQ. CDR3 in amino acids: CASSQEGATNTGELFF. CDR3 sequence (DNA): TGTGCCAGCAGCCAAGAGGGCGCCACGAACACCGGGGAGCTGTTTTTT.

The chain has TRBV30 and TRBJ1-1; D is undetermined. There are 11 residues in the CDR3. The V gene's germline CDR1 is GTSNPN and CDR2 SVGIG (reference sequence). V was clipped by 1 base and J by 7 bases, with 7 bases between them. The CDR3 region has the DNA TGTGCCTGGAGTGACCAATTTGAAGCTTTCTTT. Its protein is CAWSDQFEAFF. The entire variable domain, with the rest obtained from reference TRBV30 and TRBJ1-1, is as follows: SQTIHQWPATLVQPVGSPLSLECTVEGTSNPNLYWYRQAAGRGLQLLFYSVGIGQISSEVPQNLSASRPQDRQFILSSKKLLLSDSGFYLCAWSDQFEAFFGQGTRLTVV.

The rearrangement uses TRBV6-1 and TRBJ1-1; D is possibly TRBD1 (6 bases). CDR1 and CDR2 from the germline V gene are MNHNS and SASEGT. The V gene lost 6 bases and the J gene lost 11 bases, with 16 bases spanning the gap. This CDR3 has 12 residues. The CDR3 nucleotides read TGTGCCAGCAGGGGAACAGGGTCGCGTGCTTTCTTT. Encoded protein: CASRGTGSRAFF.

The chain joins TRBV19 to TRBJ1-2; TRBD1 matches at 9 bases. The CDR3 extends over 14 amino acids. The ends lost 7 bases at V and 6 bases at J; junction bases unmatched: 9. Germline V lookup: CDR1 LNHDA, CDR2 SQIVND (reference sequence). The CDR3 region is CASTPTGTGNGYTF. The DNA of the CDR3 is TGTGCCAGTACCCCGACCGGGACAGGGAATGGCTACACCTTC.

The V gene is TRBV4-1, the J gene TRBJ2-5; 8 positions match TRBD1. Per the germline V gene, CDR1 is MGHRA and CDR2 is YSYEKL. After removal of 0 bases from V and 6 bases from J, the junction contained 6 bases not matched to a gene. The CDR3 contains 15 residues. CDR3 sequence: CASSQDQGAEKTQYF. The CDR3 coding sequence is TGCGCCAGCAGCCAAGATCAGGGGGCGGAAAAGACCCAGTACTTC.

The rearrangement links TRBV5-6 to TRBJ1-4, with D uncertain. CDR3 size: 14 residues. Germline V CDR1 and CDR2: SGHDT, YYEEEE. Trimming took 0 bases from V and 3 from J, leaving 6 bases between them. The CDR3 sequence is CASSLALANEKLFF. The CDR3 region has the DNA TGTGCCAGCAGCTTGGCACTTGCTAATGAAAAACTGTTTTTT.

CDR3 region: CASSYMDRDSPLHF. CDR3 DNA sequence: TGCGCCAGCAGTTACATGGACAGGGACTCACCCCTCCACTTT. The gene calls are TRBV5-1 and TRBJ1-6, with 8 bases lining up with TRBD1. The trim removed 5 bases at V and 10 bases at J, leaving 8 bases unmatched. This CDR3 comprises 14 residues. Looked up from germline, CDR1 is SGHRS and CDR2 is YFSETQ.

This clone was found a few times. Other DNA sequences in the same sample also yield this CDR3. The rearrangement uses TRBV7-3 and TRBJ1-1; D gene uncertain. The ends were cut back, 5 bases at V and 0 bases at J, with 10 bases in the middle. Germline V gives CDR1 SGHTA, CDR2 FQGTGA. The CDR3 covers 14 residues. The CDR3 bases are TGTGCCAGCAGCCCGGAAGGCATGAACACTGAAGCTTTCTTT. It encodes CASSPEGMNTEAFF.

CDR3 nucleotides: TGTGCCAGCAGCTTAGTACGGGCCACCGGGGAGCTGTTTTTT. This translates into CASSLVRATGELFF. The gene calls are TRBV7-2 and TRBJ2-2; D ambiguous. The V end was cut by 1 base, the J end by 4 bases, with 7 bases between. The CDR3 is made up of 14 amino acids. Germline CDR1 SGHTA, CDR2 FQGNSA.

The chain carries TRBV6-5 and TRBJ2-3; D call uncertain. Per the germline V gene, CDR1 is MNHEY and CDR2 is SVGAGI. V was clipped by 4 bases and J by 5 bases, with 10 bases between them. This CDR3 contains 13 residues. The CDR3 coding sequence is TGTGCCAGCAGTTCCACGACTGGAGATACGCAGTATTTT. It translates to CASSSTTGDTQYF.

The rearrangement links TRBV7-9 to TRBJ2-2; D remains unclear. From germline, CDR1 is SEHNR and CDR2 FQNEAQ (reference sequence). Trimming left V 4 bases short and J 4 bases short, with 10 bases between. The CDR3 length is 14 residues. The CDR3 region has the DNA TGTGCCAGCAGCTCCTTTCAGGTCACCGGGGAGCTGTTTTTT. Its translation is CASSSFQVTGELFF.

V and J are TRBV5-4 and TRBJ2-7, with D hard to call. Between the trimmed V and J ends, which lost 0 bases and 5 bases, there was a span of 12 bases. The CDR3 spans 14 residues. Germline CDR1 reads SGHNT; CDR2 reads YYREEE (reference sequence). CDR3 sequence: CASSLAQRLNEQYF. The CDR3 coding sequence is TGTGCCAGCAGCTTGGCGCAGCGCCTTAACGAGCAGTACTTC.

V and J are TRBV4-2 and TRBJ2-5; D is possibly TRBD1 or TRBD2 (6 bases each). CDR1 LGHNA and CDR2 YNFKEQ come from the germline V gene. There are 17 residues in the CDR3. V shed 4 bases and J shed 3 bases, with 21 bases lying between them. CDR3 DNA: TGTGCCAGCAGCCTATTAAAGGGGGGCGCTGGGGAAGAGACCCAGTACTTC. This codes for CASSLLKGGAGEETQYF.

This clone was picked up one time. The rearrangement joins TRBV25-1 to TRBJ1-3; TRBD1 aligns across 9 bases. The CDR3 totals 16 residues. V dropped 4 bases and J dropped 2; count of bases not matched to a gene: 6. Germline lookup yields CDR1 MGHDK and CDR2 SYGVNS. This CDR3 is CASSGTQGATGNTIYF. In nucleotides, the CDR3 is TGTGCCAGCAGTGGGACACAGGGGGCGACTGGAAACACCATATATTTT.

In its sample, this clone was seen once. The chain recombines TRBV4-2 with TRBJ2-7, with 10 bases aligning to TRBD2. V shed 0 bases, J shed 0 bases, and the junction held 2 bases outside the gene matches. The CDR3 runs to 16 residues. Germline V lookup: CDR1 LGHNA, CDR2 YNFKEQ. The CDR3 loop is CASSQEPSGSSYEQYF. CDR3 coding DNA: TGTGCCAGCAGCCAAGAACCTAGCGGGAGCTCCTACGAGCAGTACTTC.

The chain joins TRBV9 to TRBJ2-3, with a tentative D call TRBD2 (5 bases). In germline, CDR1 is SGDLS, CDR2 YYNGEE. CDR3 length: 15 residues. With 4 bases removed from V and 3 bases from J, the gap between germline ends came to 15 bases. The CDR3, as DNA: TGTGCCAGCAGCCCCTCACCGGAGGCTACAGATACGCAGTATTTT. Protein sequence: CASSPSPEATDTQYF.

The V gene is TRBV14, the J gene TRBJ2-7, with D unclear. CDR3 length equals 14 residues. The germline V gene encodes CDR1 SGHDN and CDR2 FVKESK. V was trimmed by 4 bases and J by 3 bases, leaving 13 bases between them. The CDR3 reads CASSLGRYGYEQYF. The CDR3 coding sequence is TGTGCCAGCAGCCTCGGCCGGTACGGCTACGAGCAGTACTTC.

This rearrangement joins TRBV7-2 to TRBJ2-7, with unresolved D. The V and J ends lost 1 base and 0 bases respectively, with 10 bases between them. Germline V gene lookup returns CDR1 SGHTA and CDR2 FQGNSA. The CDR3 extends over 15 amino acids. The CDR3 DNA follows: TGTGCCAGCAGCTTAGGCGGTTTGAGCTCCTACGAGCAGTACTTC. It is translated as CASSLGGLSSYEQYF.

This clone was seen a handful of times. The chain has TRBV2 and TRBJ2-7; 9 bases match TRBD2. This CDR3 comprises 13 residues. Germline V gene data show CDR1 as SNHLY and CDR2 as FYNNEI. V lost 11 bases to trimming and J lost 6 bases; unmatched junction nucleotides: 11. CDR3: CASGASGNGEQYF. The CDR3 DNA reads as TGTGCCTCCGGGGCTAGCGGGAATGGCGAGCAGTACTTC.

The genes are TRBV6-1 and TRBJ2-1; the match to TRBD2 covers 8 bases. The CDR3 has 15 amino acids. Germline V gives CDR1 MNHNS, CDR2 SASEGT. The trim removed 7 bases at V and 0 bases at J, leaving 5 bases unmatched. The CDR3 reads CASTPAGDSYNEQFF. CDR3 nucleotide sequence: TGTGCCAGCACTCCAGCGGGAGACTCCTACAATGAGCAGTTCTTC.

The V call is TRBV5-1, the J call TRBJ2-3; the match to TRBD1 covers 7 bases. The CDR3 is 14 residues long. The V segment lost 4 bases and the J segment 1 base; nucleotides outside the gene matches: 3. The germline CDR1 and CDR2 sequences are SGHRS and YFSETQ. CDR3 sequence reads: CASSRGQGTDTQYF. In DNA form, the CDR3 reads TGCGCCAGCAGCCGAGGACAGGGCACAGATACGCAGTATTTT.

The V call is TRBV6-1, the J call TRBJ1-3; maybe TRBD1 (5 bases). With 2 bases removed from V and 2 bases from J, the gap between germline ends came to 7 bases. CDR1 and CDR2 from the germline V gene are MNHNS and SASEGT. The CDR3 extends over 14 amino acids. CDR3 region: CASSEIGAGNTIYF. CDR3 sequence (DNA): TGTGCCAGCAGTGAAATAGGGGCTGGAAACACCATATATTTT.

The rearrangement links TRBV30 to TRBJ2-1, with TRBD1 matching over 8 bases. This CDR3 spans 14 amino acids. Germline V gene sequence: CDR1 GTSNPN, CDR2 SVGIG (reference sequence). V shed 2 bases and J 4 bases; nucleotides not matched to a gene: 4. This CDR3 is CAWSMTGVYNEQFF. In nucleotides, the CDR3 is TGTGCCTGGAGTATGACAGGGGTTTACAATGAGCAGTTCTTC.

The rearrangement uses TRBV28 and TRBJ1-4; 8 bases map to TRBD1. The CDR3 totals 14 residues. CDR1 and CDR2 (germline): MDHEN, SYDVKM. V shed 4 bases and J 8 bases; nucleotides not matched to a gene: 6. The CDR3 nucleotides read TGTGCCAGCAGTTCGGACAGGGAAGAGGAAAAACTGTTTTTT. The encoded protein is CASSSDREEEKLFF.

V and J are TRBV11-1 and TRBJ2-7, with no clear D. The CDR3 spans 16 residues. CDR1 and CDR2 (germline): SGHAT, FQDESV (reference sequence). Trimming shortened V by 2 bases and J by 7 bases, and 21 bases separated the two germline ends. This CDR3 is CASSLSHLTGLGEQYF. Here the CDR3 DNA reads TGTGCCAGCAGCTTATCCCACCTGACCGGCCTGGGGGAGCAGTACTTC.